This T cell receptor (beta chain) was identified during a study of T cell responses to AZD1222 COVID-19 vaccine. Study-wide points: None of the repertoires were sampled until the peak T cell response had passed.

Only in-frame clones appear in the TCRdb table, and some are missing; sequencing was by immunoSEQ multiplex PCR. The table lists 58,000 or so clones, about 86% of them singletons. Germline CDR1 is MNHEY and CDR2 is SVGAGI. Losses at the gene ends were 10 bases for V and 2 bases for J; bases not matched to a gene: 10. The CDR3 sequence is 15 residues long. Note on this clone: What it binds is unknown.

Sequenced material: peripheral blood, taken 28 days after the second AZD1222 dose. This clonotype was sampled from an adult who received the AZD1222 COVID-19 vaccine. The V call is TRBV6-5, the J call TRBJ2-2, with TRBD1 identical over 7 bases. For the CDR3, the DNA is TGTGCCACCCAAACCGGGACAGCAAACACCGGGGAGCTGTTTTTT. Its translation: CATQTGTANTGELFF.